The 14 T cell receptor beta chains below come from one sample, sequenced in a study of neurological immune-mediated disorders. TCRdb fed the 5' RACE reads into MiXCR, producing one record per CDR3 protein. The sample contains about 60,000 distinct CDR3 sequences, 3.5% to 4.5% of which appear only once. The material sequenced was PBMCs. Receptors were obtained from a woman aged 45-65 years with multiple sclerosis.

This clonotype was counted at least ten times. The chain is built from TRBV5-1 and TRBJ2-1, with D hard to call. This CDR3 is 12 amino acids long. CDR1 SGHRS and CDR2 YFSETQ come from the germline V gene. Trimming cost V 4 bases and J 8 bases, with 10 bases left between them. CDR3 region: CASSVLSYEQFF. The CDR3 DNA sequence: TGCGCCAGCAGCGTCTTGAGCTATGAGCAGTTCTTC.

This clonotype was seen at least ten times. The chain is built from TRBV3-1 and TRBJ2-7; D possibly corresponds to TRBD2 (6 bases). V was shortened by 3 bases and J by 7 bases, with 16 bases between the two germline ends. The germline CDR1 and CDR2 sequences are LGHDT and YNNKEL (reference sequence). This CDR3 comprises 14 residues. CDR3 residues: CASSHAARGGEQYF. The CDR3 nucleotides are TGTGCCAGCAGCCATGCAGCGCGGGGTGGAGAGCAGTACTTC.

The table lists this clonotype with many counts. The V call is TRBV21-1, the J call TRBJ2-5; TRBD1 is the table's D call and was not checked against the DNA. TRBV21-1 constitutes a pseudogene. CDR3 length: 13 residues. CDR3 sequence: CASNMDRVATQYF. CDR3 DNA sequence: TGTGCCAGCAACATGGACAGGGTTGCGACCCAGTACTTC.

In this sample, this clonotype turned up many times. The V gene is TRBV6-1, the J gene TRBJ1-2, with D uncertain. Germline lookup yields CDR1 MNHNS and CDR2 SASEGT. This CDR3 contains 13 residues. V was cut by 4 bases and J by 0 bases, with 6 bases left in between. CDR3 DNA: TGTGCCAGCAGTGCCGGAGCTAACTATGGCTACACCTTC. Residues: CASSAGANYGYTF.

A note on this clonotype: The junction shows a germline mismatch at one end, possibly a read error. The chain recombines TRBV20-1 with TRBJ1-5; D unresolved. Germline CDR1 DFQATT, CDR2 SNEGSKA (reference sequence). The CDR3 is 13 residues long. This CDR3 is CSTGKGSNQPQNF. CDR3 sequence (DNA): TGCAGTACCGGGAAAGGAAGCAATCAGCCCCAGAATTTT.

This clonotype was detected ten times or more. The chain couples TRBV19 to TRBJ2-4; D gene unclear. This CDR3 spans 13 amino acids. V lost 3 bases and J lost 3, with 6 bases in between. Germline V gene sequence: CDR1 LNHDA, CDR2 SQIVND (reference sequence). CDR3 DNA: TGTGCCAGTAGTATTAAAAGCAAAAACATTCAGTACTTC. It yields the protein CASSIKSKNIQYF.

This clonotype was counted ten times or more. The CDR3 sequence: CASSSGLASTDTQYF. CDR3 bases: TGTGCCAGCAGCTCGGGACTAGCGTCGACAGATACGCAGTATTTT. The chain joins TRBV7-2 to TRBJ2-3; 10 bases fit TRBD2. The germline CDR1 and CDR2 sequences are SGHTA and FQGNSA. Unmatched junction bases numbered 4, after V lost 4 bases and J lost 3 bases. The CDR3 length is 15 residues.

At least ten counts were recorded for this clonotype. The chain is built from TRBV7-8 and TRBJ2-2; D unresolved. Germline V gene lookup returns CDR1 SGHVS and CDR2 FQNEAQ. This CDR3 comprises 14 residues. The germline V and J ends were trimmed by 7 bases and 7 bases, with 16 bases remaining between them. As DNA, the CDR3 is TGTGCCAGCACGTCGGGTCCAGCAGGCGGGGAGCTGTTTTTT. Protein product: CASTSGPAGGELFF. Supplemented by reference TRBV7-8 and TRBJ2-2, the full variable domain reads GAGVSQSPRYKVAKRGQDVALRCDPISGHVSLFWYQQALGQGPEFLTYFQNEAQLDKSGLPSDRFFAERPEGSVSTLKIQRTQQEDSAVYLCASTSGPAGGELFFGEGSRLTVL.

This clonotype rates as medium-sized. The rearrangement joins TRBV5-1 to TRBJ2-5, with D possibly TRBD2 on 5 matching bases. The CDR3 runs to 14 residues. Between the trimmed V and J ends, which lost 1 base and 0 bases, there was a span of 7 bases. Germline assignment: CDR1 SGHRS and CDR2 YFSETQ. The CDR3 here is CASSLSGNQETQYF. In DNA, the CDR3 is TGCGCCAGCAGCTTGAGCGGCAACCAAGAGACCCAGTACTTC. Supplemented by reference TRBV5-1 and TRBJ2-5, the full variable domain reads KAGVTQTPRYLIKTRGQQVTLSCSPISGHRSVSWYQQTPGQGLQFLFEYFSETQRNKGNFPGRFSGRQFSNSRSEMNVSTLELGDSALYLCASSLSGNQETQYFGPGTRLLVL.

This clonotype was counted ten times or more. Written as DNA, the CDR3 is TGCAGCGCGGACAGGGGGCCGACCGGGGAGCTGTTTTTT. Protein: CSADRGPTGELFF. This chain uses TRBV29-1 with TRBJ2-2, with 11 nucleotides matching TRBD1. V lost 7 bases to trimming and J lost 5 bases; unmatched junction nucleotides: 3. Germline V lookup: CDR1 SQVTM, CDR2 ANQGSEA. This CDR3 is 13 amino acids long.

There are many counts of this clonotype. The chain uses TRBV5-1 and TRBJ2-5; 9 bases fit TRBD1. V was clipped by 2 bases and J by 5 bases; unmatched bases: 10. This CDR3 region has 16 residues. Germline CDR1 is SGHRS and CDR2 is YFSETQ. The CDR3 nucleotides are TGCGCCAGCAGCTTCGCCGGGACAGGGATAGGGGAGACCCAGTACTTC. It codes for CASSFAGTGIGETQYF.

This clonotype showed up many times. The chain combines TRBV20-1 with TRBJ2-2; tentative D call: TRBD1 (6 bases). The CDR3 contains 12 residues. V lost 5 bases and J lost 7, with 11 bases in between. Germline V gene lookup returns CDR1 DFQATT and CDR2 SNEGSKA (reference sequence). The CDR3 nucleotides are TGCAGTGCTCTACAGGGTGTCGGGGAGCTGTTTTTT. It yields the protein CSALQGVGELFF.

This clonotype was seen many times. The rearrangement uses TRBV20-1 and TRBJ1-2, with D possibly TRBD1 on 5 matching bases. This CDR3 contains 11 residues. V dropped 4 bases and J dropped 8 bases, with 11 bases sitting between them. Looked up from germline, CDR1 is DFQATT and CDR2 is SNEGSKA (reference sequence). The CDR3 spells CSAKGGVGYTF. The CDR3 DNA reads as TGCAGTGCTAAAGGAGGGGTCGGCTACACCTTC.

This clonotype was detected ten times or more. This sequence joins TRBV20-1 and TRBJ2-1; weak D call: TRBD2 (6 bases). This CDR3 spans 13 amino acids. Per germline, CDR1 DFQATT and CDR2 SNEGSKA (reference sequence). The germline V and J ends were trimmed by 4 bases and 11 bases, with 18 bases remaining between them. The CDR3 nucleotides are TGCAGTGCTAATCAAGGGACTTTGCAGAAGCAGTTCTTC. Protein product: CSANQGTLQKQFF.